The clone carrying this T cell receptor (beta chain) has only one observation. The data were obtained in a study of shared clonotypes between healthy human individuals. The input for sorted-subset replicate PCRs was around 0.2 ug DNA, around 30,000 T cell genomes. Authors' methods: ImmunoSEQ supplied junction-only sequences lacking quality scores, so filtering was different. Sequencing used immunoSEQ multiplex PCR; TCRdb keeps in-frame clones, though not all of them. The DNA was the basis for D and trimming; V, J and clone size are from that table. The sample has about 1.4 million clones, around 95% seen once. The V gene's germline CDR1 is MDHEN and CDR2 SYDVKM. This CDR3 region has 15 residues. V lost 3 bases to trimming and J lost 2 bases, with 8 bases between them. The donors, all of them Caucasian adults, lived in Nashville, Tennessee.

This rearrangement joins TRBV28 to TRBJ2-6; TRBD1 might be the D (6 bases). Sequencing used naive CD4+ T cells sorted from blood. Subset defined: CD45RA+ positively selected. The sequence was obtained from a man aged 25-45 years in good health. CDR3: CASSFEGAGANVLTF. The CDR3 coding sequence is TGTGCCAGCAGTTTCGAGGGGGCTGGGGCCAACGTCCTGACTTTC.